Included here is one TCR beta chain sequence, with context. Its target antigen remains unknown. Base qualities are not provided; no much larger clone lies one nucleotide away. Ficoll-Paque density gradient centrifugation was used to isolate PBMCs. The sample was run on an Illumina NovaSeq 6000. TCRalpha and TCRbeta cDNA libraries were built by 5'RACE with constant-segment primers, adding sample barcodes and unique molecular identifiers. Trizol reagent was used to extract RNA from every sample. Library amplification was performed in two PCR steps, and a second sample barcode and Illumina TruSeq adapters were introduced in the second step. The libraries were sequenced on an Illumina NovaSeq using 2 x 150 bp paired-end reads. The authors' pipeline ran thus. With migec v1.2.7, reads were demultiplexed and then collapsed into UMI-guided consensus sequences. With mixcr v2.1.11, UMI consensuses were aligned to TRA and TRB V and J templates and assembled into clonotypes. Clonotypes were classified as expanded or contracted when called significant by both edgeR and NoisET, with noise models trained on biological replicates. For edgeR calls, a false discovery rate-adjusted p below 0.01 and a log2 fold-change threshold of 1 were applied. As an exploratory analysis of dynamics, max-normalized trajectories of the 1000 most abundant clonotypes were examined with PCA combined with hierarchical clustering. Separately sequenced CD4+ and CD8+ repertoires were used to assign a CD4 or CD8 phenotype to each responding clone. TCRdb cleaned the public reads at Q25 with fastp, built clones with MiXCR and kept in-frame beta chains. One record per CDR3 amino acid sequence lists the most common genes and DNA. The V and J calls shown here were made by TCRdb, not taken from the authors' results. For this sample there are roughly 620,000 distinct CDR3 sequences; about 20% appear just once. The ten biggest clones cover about 12% of the sample.

These data are taken from a study of T-cell memory formation after mild COVID-19 (TCRdb year 2021). With respect to the entire study: TCR sequence clusters from the two donors were found to be largely donor specific. T-cell clones expanding and contracting after mild COVID-19 in a couple of donors were tracked by longitudinal TCRalpha and TCRbeta repertoire sequencing. The cohort comprised two young, previously healthy adult volunteers, one female and one male. The paper as a whole reports these results and caveats: Contracting CD4+ clones appeared mostly in the CM and EM memory subsets, whereas CD8+ clones were enriched in EMRA. Some responding clones were detected in pre-infection memory, suggesting pre-existing cross-reactive memory T cells joined the SARS-CoV-2 response. Only two mild cases were covered by the study, and larger cohorts that include severe cases with pre-infection samples were considered necessary. Balanced CD4/CD8 phenotypes were observed for clones contracting from day 15 to 85, whereas a bias towards CD4+ was observed for a second wave of clones expanding from day 15 to 37. SARS-CoV-2 specificity was not confirmed for the second-wave clones peaking on day 37.

Trimming costs V 3 bases and J 3 bases, and their ends lie 20 bases apart. Taken from the germline V gene, the CDR1 and CDR2 loops are SNHLY and FYNNEI. The CDR3, from cysteine to phenylalanine, totals 17 residues. CDR3 DNA only is kept here, 51 bases in frame from base 1. The rearranged chain carries TRBV2 and TRBJ2-5; matching of 5 bases hints at TRBD2 as the D gene. Sequenced input: PBMCs or a T cell subset sorted from them (not recorded which). The clonotype comes from an adult woman who had mild COVID-19 (a few samples of this study predate the infection). The sample titles of this study are shuffled in the database, so cell type and time point are left out; the donor was told from shared clones. The CDR3 region has the sequence CASSDAEVGRLKETQYF. The sequenced DNA is TGTGCCAGCAGTGATGCGGAGGTAGGACGGTTGAAAGAGACCCAGTACTTC.